Each of the 3 T cell receptor beta chains below was sequenced from the same sample in a study of a mutant IDH1 vaccine in newly diagnosed glioma (dated by TCRdb to the early 2020s). The time point label for this specimen denotes: week 23, last vaccination. Each vaccine dose, consisting of 300 ug of a 20-mer mutant IDH1 peptide in Montanide, was administered subcutaneously with topical imiquimod. Their cognate antigens are unknown. Libraries were built with the immunoSEQ multiplex PCR assay. The clones in this table, taken by TCRdb from immuneACCESS, are in-frame only. Not every clone is retained; where verified, under half of the shortfall comes from an unresolved V gene, and the cause of the rest is unknown. The sample table shows roughly 51,000 clones, and about 81% are seen once. The biggest ten clones account for roughly 8.1% of the sample. Sequencing was performed on PBMCs, taken from a glioma patient whose treatment included an IDH1 peptide vaccine. The receptors shown here come from a woman aged 40-49 years with glioma. Some clones in this sample may be carry-over from other donors' samples.

This clone was detected once. The gene calls are TRBV7-2 and TRBJ2-3; either TRBD1 or TRBD2 may supply D (5 bases each). This CDR3 is 15 amino acids long. Germline lookup yields CDR1 SGHTA and CDR2 FQGNSA. With 3 bases removed from V and 0 bases from J, the gap between germline ends came to 10 bases. The CDR3 region is CASSFVGVSTDTQYF. CDR3 nucleotides: TGTGCCAGCAGCTTTGTGGGGGTGAGCACAGATACGCAGTATTTT.

This sequence joins TRBV6-5 and TRBJ2-1; TRBD1 might be the D (5 bases). This CDR3 comprises 13 residues. CDR1 MNHEY and CDR2 SVGAGI come from the germline V gene. Trimming cost V 7 bases and J 4 bases, with 11 bases left between them. CDR3 sequence reads: CASMVDNYNEQFF. CDR3 DNA: TGTGCCAGCATGGTGGACAATTACAATGAGCAGTTCTTC.

V gene TRBV5-5 combines with J gene TRBJ2-7, with TRBD2 as a possible D gene (6 bases). The CDR3 totals 16 residues. V was pared by 0 bases and J by 0 bases, with 13 bases between. Germline V gene sequence: CDR1 SGHKS, CDR2 YYEKEE (reference sequence). The DNA for the CDR3 is TGTGCCAGCAGCTTGGCTTGGCCGGGGGTCTCCTACGAGCAGTACTTC. This gives the protein CASSLAWPGVSYEQYF.